This T cell receptor (beta chain) was identified in a study of blood T cell repertoires in COVID-19. Study information: Samples came from the United States, Italy and Spain, spanning acute and convalescent COVID-19. PBMCs, B-cell-depleted T cells, or T cells were the source of the cDNA or gDNA that made up the material.

The ends lost 4 bases at V and 5 bases at J; junction bases unmatched: 5. This CDR3 spans 14 amino acids. Germline CDR1 is MNHEY and CDR2 is SMNVEV (reference sequence). In the original processing: Reference gene primers were amplified, and this amplification served to estimate nucleated cell counts. Clones were read by immunoSEQ multiplex PCR, and TCRdb kept only the in-frame ones, dropping some. V, J and clone size were drawn from that table, and D and trimming were deduced from the DNA. The table records approximately 88,000 clones, around 80% of them present only once. V and J are TRBV27 and TRBJ1-5, with 7 bases lining up with TRBD1. The sample consisted of peripheral blood. This TCR derives from a man between 45 and 60 years old who had recovered from COVID-19. The CDR3 nucleotides are TGTGCCAGCAGTTATGACAGGGTACATCAGCCCCAGCATTTT. Its translation: CASSYDRVHQPQHF.